Here is one T cell receptor (beta chain) with its context. This clonotype was seen many times. What antigen it recognizes has not been identified. One base away there is no much larger clone; base qualities are not given. A case-control design nested within a healthcare worker cohort in London, UK, was used, with weekly nasopharyngeal swab PCR tests and blood sampling performed. Healthcare workers were recruited during the week of the UK lockdown, between 23 and 31 March 2020, and followed weekly for up to about 15 weeks. Library preparation employed 5' RACE. Sequencing was carried out with a NextSeq 500. In the TCR library protocol, unique molecular identifiers were attached to individual cDNA molecules to correct for PCR bias and sequencing error. Both TCR alpha and beta chains were sequenced, and tight co-correlation was observed between alpha and beta sequence abundances in each sample. Processing in the source paper ran as follows. Decombinator V4 was used to annotate TCR sequences for V gene, J gene and CDR3. TCRs were defined as expanded if a significant change between any two time points was detected under a Poisson model with p below 0.0001. TCR abundances were normalised to the total number of TCRs sequenced per sample and were expressed as counts per million. MAIT TCRs were defined by TRAV1-2 paired with TRAJ12, TRAJ20 or TRAJ33, and iNKT TCRs by TRAV10 paired with TRAJ18. A search of VDJdb, accessed on 1 November 2021, was run for TCRs annotated to CMV, EBV and SARS-CoV-2, with TCRs annotated for multiple antigens excluded. The public reads were reanalyzed by TCRdb: fastp trimming at Q25, MiXCR alignment, in-frame beta chains only. Rows are combined by CDR3 protein, so each entry shows the most common genes and DNA. The V and J calls here are based on TCRdb, not the publication. In all, the sample holds approximately 50,000 distinct CDR3 sequences, and 7.7% of those were seen once. The ten largest account for under 6.5% of the sample.

The data stem from a study of early T cells in non-severe SARS-CoV-2 infection (dated by TCRdb to the early 2020s). Context from the whole study: Because TCR sequencing relied on bulk RNA taken from unsorted whole blood, pairing of alpha and beta chains was not possible.

V lost 4 bases and J lost 9 bases; the stretch between them is 4 bases long. CDR1 SQVTM and CDR2 ANQGSEA are derived from the germline V gene. CDR3 length: 9 amino acids, cysteine to phenylalanine. Of all the DNA, just the CDR3 is kept, 27 bases in frame from base 1. Study-level results and caveats: Matching against VDJdb was skewed toward anti-spike CD8 responses, likely underestimated virus-specific expansions, and missed private and CD4 specificities.

Rearrangement joined TRBV29-1 to TRBJ2-1, with no confident D gene call. Sequenced: whole blood. The origin of this receptor is an adult who was a healthcare worker with PCR-confirmed SARS-CoV-2 infection or an uninfected control (not recorded which). The CDR3 protein is CSVGSEQFF. The bases read TGCAGCGTTGGTAGTGAGCAGTTCTTC.